The text below deals with one TCR beta chain. Its antigen is not identified. Time point described: late sampling 161 to 241 days after vaccination in a few convalescent patients. The treatment here: roughly 11-day PBMC culture with coronavirus spike peptide pools or control peptides (ViraFEST assay). The authors cultured about 2 million PBMCs per well with 8 to 10 IU/ml IL-2 and 10 ug/ml peptide pools. This record belongs to a study of vaccination and CD4 T cells after COVID-19. About the research overall: A median of around 70 days (range 14 to 241) separated dose two from the taking of post-vaccine samples. The authors exposed cells to overlapping spike peptides derived from SARS-CoV-2, HCoV-NL63, HCoV-OC43 and HCoV-229E.

Sequencing of DNA taken from cultured CD4+ T cells relied on the Oncomine TCR Beta short-read assay. From cultured CD4+ T cells, genomic DNA was extracted. TCRdb independently ran MiXCR on the PCR reads; one entry per CDR3 protein. Among about 24,000 distinct CDR3 sequences listed, less than 40% were seen once. Germline trimming cut 4 bases from V and 2 bases from J; bases unmatched to any gene: 8. This CDR3 has 16 residues. The specimen comprised CD4+ T cells from blood, cultured in vitro, sampled about 7 months after SARS-CoV-2 vaccination. The gene calls are TRBV23-1 and TRBJ2-7; 10 bases map to TRBD2. TRBV23-1 is placed among ORFs of uncertain function. The sequence was obtained from a human donor who had recovered from COVID-19. The CDR3 reads CASSRLAGVGPYEQYF. The CDR3 DNA reads TGCGCCAGCAGTCGGCTAGCGGGAGTGGGCCCCTACGAGCAGTACTTC.